There are many counts of the clone carrying this T cell receptor beta chain. Its antigen is undetermined. This sample is part of a study of CD8 T cells in ankylosing spondylitis. Study-wide results and caveats: Both synovial fluid and blood in reactive arthritis had previously been reported to carry some motif variants. Made up of about eight highly homologous variants, a TCR beta motif appeared characteristic of ankylosing spondylitis blood.

In making TCR beta libraries, quantitative 5'-RACE with molecular barcodes was used. TCRdb analysed the 5' RACE reads with MiXCR anew, one entry per CDR3 protein. The sample shows about 540,000 distinct CDR3 sequences, roughly 13% of them seen only once. Per the germline V gene, CDR1 is LGHDT and CDR2 is YNNKEL (reference sequence). The CDR3 sequence is 15 residues long. V was pared by 4 bases and J by 4 bases, with 4 bases of the junction left unmatched. The chain uses TRBV3-1 and TRBJ2-1, with 10 bases that match TRBD1. Sequencing was done on a sample of blood, either unsorted or a sorted T cell fraction (not recorded which). The clonotype was recovered from a male donor with ankylosing spondylitis. This CDR3 is CASSLPGQGYNEQFF. The DNA of the CDR3 is TGTGCCAGCAGCCTACCGGGACAGGGGTACAATGAGCAGTTCTTC.